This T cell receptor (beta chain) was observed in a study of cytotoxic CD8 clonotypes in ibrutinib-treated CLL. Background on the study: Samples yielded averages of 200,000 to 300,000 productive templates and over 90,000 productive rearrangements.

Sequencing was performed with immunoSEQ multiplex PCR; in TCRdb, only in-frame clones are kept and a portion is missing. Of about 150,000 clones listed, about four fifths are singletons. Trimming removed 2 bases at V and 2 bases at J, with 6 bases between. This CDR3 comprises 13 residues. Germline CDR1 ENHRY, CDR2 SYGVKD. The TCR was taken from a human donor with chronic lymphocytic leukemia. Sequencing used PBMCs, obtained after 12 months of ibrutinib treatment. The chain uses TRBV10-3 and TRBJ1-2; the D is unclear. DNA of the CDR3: TGTGCCATCAGTGAGCTGACCAACTATGGCTACACCTTC. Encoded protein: CAISELTNYGYTF.